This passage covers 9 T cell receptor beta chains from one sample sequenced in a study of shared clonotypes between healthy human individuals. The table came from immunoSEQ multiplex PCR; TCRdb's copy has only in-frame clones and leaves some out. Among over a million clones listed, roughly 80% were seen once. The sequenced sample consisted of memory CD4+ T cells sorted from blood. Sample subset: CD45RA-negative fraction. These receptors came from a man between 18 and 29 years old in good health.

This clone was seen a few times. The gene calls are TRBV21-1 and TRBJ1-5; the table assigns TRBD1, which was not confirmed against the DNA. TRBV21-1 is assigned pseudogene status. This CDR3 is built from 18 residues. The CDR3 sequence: CASSPTGGHLNRDQPQHF. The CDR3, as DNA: TGTGCCAGCAGCCCAACTGGGGGACACCTGAACCGGGATCAGCCCCAGCATTTT.

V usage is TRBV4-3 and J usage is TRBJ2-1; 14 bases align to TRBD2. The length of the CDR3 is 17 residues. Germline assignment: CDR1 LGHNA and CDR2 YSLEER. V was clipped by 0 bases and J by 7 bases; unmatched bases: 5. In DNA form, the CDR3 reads TGCGCCAGCAGCCAAGATCCGACTAGCGGGAGGGCGAATGAGCAGTTCTTC. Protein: CASSQDPTSGRANEQFF.

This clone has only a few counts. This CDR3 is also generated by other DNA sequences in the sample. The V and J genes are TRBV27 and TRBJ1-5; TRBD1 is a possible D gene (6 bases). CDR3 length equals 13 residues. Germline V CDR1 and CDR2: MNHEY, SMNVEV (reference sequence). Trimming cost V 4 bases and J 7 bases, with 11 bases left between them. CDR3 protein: CASSSRGFQPQHF. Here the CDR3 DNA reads TGTGCCAGCAGTTCCAGGGGTTTCCAGCCCCAGCATTTT.

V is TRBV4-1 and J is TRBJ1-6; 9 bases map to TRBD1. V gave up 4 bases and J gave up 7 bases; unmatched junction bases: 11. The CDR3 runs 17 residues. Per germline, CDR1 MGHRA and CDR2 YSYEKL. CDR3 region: CASSLRLQGAGNSPLHF. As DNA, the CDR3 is TGCGCCAGCAGCCTCAGATTACAGGGGGCGGGGAATTCACCCCTCCACTTT.

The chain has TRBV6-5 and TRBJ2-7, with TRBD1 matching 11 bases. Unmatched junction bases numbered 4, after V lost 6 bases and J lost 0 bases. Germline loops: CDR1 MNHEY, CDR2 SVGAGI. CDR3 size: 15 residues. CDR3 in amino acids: CASRPGTGGSYEQYF. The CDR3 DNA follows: TGTGCCAGCAGACCAGGGACAGGGGGCTCCTACGAGCAGTACTTC.

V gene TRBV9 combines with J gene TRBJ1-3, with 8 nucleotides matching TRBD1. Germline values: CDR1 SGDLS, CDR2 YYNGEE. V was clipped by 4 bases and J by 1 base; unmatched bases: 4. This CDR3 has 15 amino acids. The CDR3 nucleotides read TGTGCCAGCAGCACCAGGACAGGGTCTGGAAACACCATATATTTT. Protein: CASSTRTGSGNTIYF. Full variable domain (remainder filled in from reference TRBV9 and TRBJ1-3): DSGVTQTPKHLITATGQRVTLRCSPRSGDLSVYWYQQSLDQGLQFLIQYYNGEERAKGNILERFSAQQFPDLHSELNLSSLELGDSALYFCASSTRTGSGNTIYFGEGSWLTVV.

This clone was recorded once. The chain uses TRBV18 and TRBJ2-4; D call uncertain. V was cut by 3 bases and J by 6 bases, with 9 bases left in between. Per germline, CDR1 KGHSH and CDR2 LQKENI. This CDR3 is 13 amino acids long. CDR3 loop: CASSPSARNIQYF. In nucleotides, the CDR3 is TGTGCCAGCTCACCCTCCGCAAGAAACATTCAGTACTTC.

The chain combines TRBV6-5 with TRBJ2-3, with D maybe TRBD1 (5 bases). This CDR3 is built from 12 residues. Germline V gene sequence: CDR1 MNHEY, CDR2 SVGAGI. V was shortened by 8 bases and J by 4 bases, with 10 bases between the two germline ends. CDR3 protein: CASGQGSDTQYF. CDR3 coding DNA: TGTGCCAGCGGGCAGGGCTCAGATACGCAGTATTTT.

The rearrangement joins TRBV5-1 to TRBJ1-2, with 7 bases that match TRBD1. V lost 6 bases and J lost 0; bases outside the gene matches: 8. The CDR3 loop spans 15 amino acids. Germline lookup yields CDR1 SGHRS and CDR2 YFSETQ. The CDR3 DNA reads TGCGCCAGCACCTCGGATGACAGGGCTAACTATGGCTACACCTTC. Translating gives CASTSDDRANYGYTF.